What follows is one T cell receptor (beta chain) and its context. Its antigen is not known. This entry comes from a study of graft-versus-host responses after intestinal transplantation. V trimming: 1 base; J trimming: 7 bases; junction bases outside the gene matches: 14. Germline V CDR1 and CDR2: LGHNA, YNFKEQ. This CDR3 is built from 18 residues. Profiled with immunoSEQ multiplex PCR; TCRdb holds only in-frame clones, not every one. The sample includes roughly 110,000 clones, 85% to 95% of them seen just once. V usage is TRBV4-2 and J usage is TRBJ2-1, with 9 bases aligning to TRBD2. The clonotype comes from a human donor who was the organ donor for an intestinal transplant. The sample in question was unstimulated CD8+ T cells sorted from spleen or lymph node cells, obtained before transplant. In DNA form, the CDR3 reads TGTGCCAGCAGCCAAGGGGTGGGACTAGCCTCAAGCGGGAATGAGCAGTTCTTC. This sequence encodes CASSQGVGLASSGNEQFF.